The 11 T cell receptor beta chains in this list originate from one sample, sequenced in a study of tumor-infiltrating lymphocytes in primary liver carcinoma. cDNA specific to TCR beta was made from 500 ng of total RNA, with a constant-region primer employed for priming. Slightly modified ARM-PCR served as the procedure for the TCR beta libraries. These libraries came from three rounds of nested multiplex PCR. The opening two PCR rounds, about 11 cycles each, paired TRBV1-TRBV30 forward primers with a C-beta reverse primer. Using its own MiXCR run on the multiplex PCR reads, TCRdb lists one record per CDR3 protein. This table has approximately 330,000 distinct CDR3 sequences, around three fifths appearing once. Unsorted whole blood supplied the blood RNA, and germline DNA was isolated too. Sample: peripheral blood. The receptor set was obtained from a man between 35 and 55 years old with primary liver carcinoma and hepatitis B virus infection.

Turning to this clonotype: Just one base apart from a much larger clone, this may be a read error. The chain couples TRBV6-1 to TRBJ2-2; no definite D call. The CDR3 runs to 14 residues. V lost 1 base and J 7 bases, leaving 10 bases between the germline ends. Germline CDR1 and CDR2: MNHNS and SASEGT. The CDR3 bases are TGTGCCAGCAGTGAAGAGCCTCGCAACGGGGAGCTGTTTTTT. It specifies CASSEEPRNGELFF.

This clonotype was detected many times. The junction differs from germline at one of its ends, possibly a read error. The rearrangement links TRBV6-5 to TRBJ1-1, with 10 bases lining up with TRBD1. From germline, CDR1 is MNHEY and CDR2 SVGAGI. The length of the CDR3 is 18 residues. The CDR3: CASSYSPPGQGPRVEAFF. The CDR3 region has the DNA TGTGCCAGCAGCTACTCCCCTCCGGGACAGGGGCCTAGGGTTGAAGCTTTCTTT.

This clonotype is labeled as medium-sized. The genes are TRBV11-1 and TRBJ2-1; either TRBD1 or TRBD2 may supply D (5 bases each). This CDR3 is 20 amino acids long. Germline-derived CDR1 and CDR2 are SGHAT and FQDESV (reference sequence). V was pared by 4 bases and J by 5 bases, with 30 bases between. The DNA of the CDR3 is TGTGCCAGCAGCTCCCCTCAGGCAGTAGATGCAGCCCCGGGGCACAATGAGCAGTTCTTC. Amino acid sequence: CASSSPQAVDAAPGHNEQFF.

The rearrangement uses TRBV4-2 and TRBJ2-5; D remains ambiguous. Trimming cost V 4 bases and J 2 bases, with 14 bases left between them. Germline CDR1 LGHNA, CDR2 YNFKEQ. This CDR3 comprises 15 residues. DNA of the CDR3: TGTGCCAGCAGCCGAGTGGTGGCAGGACAAGAGACCCAGTACTTC. Its translation is CASSRVVAGQETQYF.

The chain combines TRBV11-2 with TRBJ2-3, with no clear D. The CDR3 runs to 14 residues. CDR1 and CDR2 (germline): SGHAT, FQNNGV. V lost 1 base to trimming and J lost 5 bases, with 10 bases between them. The CDR3 loop is CASSLGLYLDTQYF. The CDR3 DNA sequence: TGTGCCAGCAGCTTAGGACTGTACCTAGATACGCAGTATTTT. Drawing the rest from reference TRBV11-2 and TRBJ2-3, the complete variable domain is EAGVAQSPRYKIIEKRQSVAFWCNPISGHATLYWYQQILGQGPKLLIQFQNNGVVDDSQLPKDRFSAERLKGVDSTLKIQPAKLEDSAVYLCASSLGLYLDTQYFGPGTRLTVL.

Concerning this clonotype: The junction differs from germline at one of its ends, possibly a read error. The chain uses TRBV6-1 and TRBJ2-5; TRBD2 matches 9 bases. This CDR3 spans 13 amino acids. The germline CDR1 and CDR2 sequences are MNHNS and SASEGT. The CDR3 DNA sequence: TGTGCCAGCATTGAAGGCGGGAGGGGGACCCAGTACTTC. Translated: CASIEGGRGTQYF.

A word on this clonotype: A read error may produce the germline difference seen at one junction end. The chain carries TRBV6-6 and TRBJ2-1, with D perhaps given as TRBD1 or TRBD2 (5 bases each). The germline gives CDR1 MNHNY, CDR2 SVGAGI (reference sequence). CDR3 length equals 18 residues. CDR3 nucleotides: TGTGCCAGCAGCCCGGGATCTAGGGGCGTCTTGTCCTACAATGAGCAATTCTTC. Translating it yields CASSPGSRGVLSYNEQFF.

As for this clonotype: This may arise from a read error, as a much more abundant clone is one base away. V and J are TRBV6-6 and TRBJ2-5; D is perhaps TRBD1 (6 bases). CDR3 size: 14 residues. The germline gives CDR1 MNHNY, CDR2 SVGAGI (reference sequence). CDR3 sequence reads: CASSYSQGQDTQYF. DNA for the CDR3: TGTGCCAGCAGTTACTCACAGGGACAAGATACCCAGTACTTC.

This clonotype has only a few counts. V gene TRBV30 combines with J gene TRBJ2-7, with D possibly TRBD2 on 5 matching bases. Germline V lookup: CDR1 GTSNPN, CDR2 SVGIG (reference sequence). The CDR3 is 12 residues long. V shed 0 bases and J shed 12 bases, with 15 bases lying between them. The CDR3 nucleotides are TGTGCCTGGAGTGTAGAGGCCGCACTAGTGTACTTC. Encoded protein: CAWSVEAALVYF.

Details on this clonotype: Possible read error: a much larger clone is one base away. This chain links TRBV5-6 with TRBJ2-1; TRBD2 agrees at 7 bases. The CDR3 extends over 12 amino acids. Per the germline V gene, CDR1 is SGHDT and CDR2 is YYEEEE. This CDR3 reads CASSPPGGRWLF. DNA for the CDR3: TGTGCCAGCAGCCCCCCCGGCGGGAGATGGCTCTTC.

For this clonotype: One junction end does not reproduce the germline sequence, and a read error may be involved. The gene calls are TRBV12-5 and TRBJ2-5; unclear D gene. This CDR3 is built from 13 residues. Per the germline V gene, CDR1 is LGHNT and CDR2 is FRNRAP. CDR3 in amino acids: CASGTDVLEIQYF. CDR3 bases: TGTGCTAGTGGTACGGACGTCCTAGAGATCCAGTACTTC.